What follows are 25 T cell receptor beta chains derived from one specimen sequenced in a study of cytomegalovirus exposure and HLA in healthy donors. PCR involved 60 Vbeta and 13 Jbeta primers. Libraries were prepared by immunoSEQ multiplex PCR; TCRdb keeps only in-frame clonotypes and omits some of them. The repertoire table contains around 150,000 clones. Sequenced sample: PBMCs. Every receptor here comes from a man aged 25 to 40 in good health and CMV-seronegative.

The chain joins TRBV29-1 to TRBJ1-1; 7 bases are a match to TRBD1. V shed 6 bases and J 1 base; nucleotides not matched to a gene: 5. Per germline, CDR1 SQVTM and CDR2 ANQGSEA. CDR3 size: 13 residues. CDR3 DNA: TGCAGCGTGAGGACAGGCCAGAACACTGAAGCTTTCTTT. Translated, it gives CSVRTGQNTEAFF.

The chain links TRBV11-3 to TRBJ2-7; 7 bases line up with TRBD1. V lost 5 bases to trimming and J lost 2 bases; unmatched junction nucleotides: 12. Looked up from germline, CDR1 is SGHNT and CDR2 is YENEEA. This CDR3 has 16 residues. As DNA, the CDR3 is TGTGCCAGCAGCCGATTACAGGGGTCTAACACCTACGAGCAGTACTTC. It translates to CASSRLQGSNTYEQYF.

V and J are TRBV15 and TRBJ1-5; 9 nucleotides line up with TRBD1. CDR1 is LNHNV, CDR2 YYDKDF, per germline (reference sequence). V shed 1 base and J 7 bases; nucleotides not matched to a gene: 5. CDR3 length: 15 residues. The chain's CDR3 is CATSRVGDRDQPQHF. CDR3 DNA sequence: TGTGCCACCAGCAGAGTAGGGGACAGGGACCAGCCCCAGCATTTT. The variable domain in full, completed from reference TRBV15 and TRBJ1-5, reads DAMVIQNPRYQVTQFGKPVTLSCSQTLNHNVMYWYQQKSSQAPKLLFHYYDKDFNNEADTPDNFQSRRPNTSFCFLDIRSPGLGDTAMYLCATSRVGDRDQPQHFGDGTRLSIL.

J is TRBJ2-6 and V is TRBV5-6, with D perhaps TRBD2 (7 bases). The CDR3 contains 16 residues. Germline V gives CDR1 SGHDT, CDR2 YYEEEE. Trimming pared 4 bases from V and 10 bases from J, leaving 21 bases between. CDR3 in DNA: TGTGCCAGCAGCCCGAGGGGGGGGCGCGGGATGAACGTCCTGACTTTC. The encoded protein is CASSPRGGRGMNVLTF.

The rearrangement uses TRBV18 and TRBJ1-1; possible D gene TRBD1, 5 bases. Between the trimmed V and J ends, which lost 3 bases and 4 bases, there was a span of 15 bases. Germline CDR1 and CDR2: KGHSH and LQKENI. This CDR3 has 15 residues. The CDR3, as DNA: TGTGCCAGCTCACCTTCTAACCCTACAGGCACTGAAGCTTTCTTT. It encodes CASSPSNPTGTEAFF.

V is TRBV6-5 and J is TRBJ2-7, with D unclear. The length of the CDR3 is 14 residues. The V and J ends lost 3 bases and 3 bases respectively, with 12 bases between them. Germline assignment: CDR1 MNHEY and CDR2 SVGAGI. The CDR3 DNA sequence: TGTGCCAGCAGTTATCAGGCGCGAAACTACGAGCAGTACTTC. Translating gives CASSYQARNYEQYF.

The CDR3 DNA reads as TGCAGTGCTCGTTTCTACAATGAGCAGTTCTTC. As protein: CSARFYNEQFF. The V and J genes are TRBV20-1 and TRBJ2-1; D is ambiguous. The CDR3 spans 11 residues. In germline, CDR1 is DFQATT, CDR2 SNEGSKA (reference sequence). Deletions cut 5 bases from V and 3 bases from J, with 5 bases between.

The genes are TRBV5-1 and TRBJ2-7, with 9 bases lining up with TRBD1. The CDR3 has 15 amino acids. V dropped 4 bases and J dropped 5; count of bases not matched to a gene: 10. CDR1 and CDR2 (germline): SGHRS, YFSETQ. CDR3 in DNA: TGCGCCAGCAGCGCCCGGACAGGGGCTTTCGACGAGCAGTACTTC. Translating it yields CASSARTGAFDEQYF.

The V call is TRBV11-2, the J call TRBJ2-1; D perhaps matches TRBD1 (5 bases). Germline lookup yields CDR1 SGHAT and CDR2 FQNNGV. Trimming removed 1 base at V and 5 bases at J, with 18 bases between. The CDR3 spans 17 residues. The CDR3 coding sequence is TGTGCCAGCAGCTTAGTACTCATGGGGCTAAGTGACAATGAGCAGTTCTTC. Translation gives CASSLVLMGLSDNEQFF.

The V call is TRBV6-5, the J call TRBJ1-5; D is uncertain. Looked up from germline, CDR1 is MNHEY and CDR2 is SVGAGI. The CDR3 length is 13 residues. The V gene lost 0 bases and the J gene lost 4 bases, with 4 bases spanning the gap. The CDR3 DNA reads as TGTGCCAGCAGTTACTCTTTAAATCAGCCCCAGCATTTT. Translated: CASSYSLNQPQHF.

The chain uses TRBV27 and TRBJ2-3, with 10 bases fitting TRBD2. Trimming at V came to 4 bases and at J to 4 bases, leaving 8 bases not matched to a gene. The CDR3 totals 16 residues. Looked up from germline, CDR1 is MNHEY and CDR2 is SMNVEV (reference sequence). CDR3 nucleotides: TGTGCCAGCAGTTGGCTAGCGGGAGTAGGGGCAGATACGCAGTATTTT. Translation gives CASSWLAGVGADTQYF.

V is TRBV7-9 and J is TRBJ1-3; D uncertain. V lost 1 base to trimming and J lost 0 bases, with 16 bases between them. Per the germline V gene, CDR1 is SEHNR and CDR2 is FQNEAQ (reference sequence). CDR3 length: 18 amino acids. The CDR3 is CASSLEVSRVRSGNTIYF. CDR3 coding DNA: TGTGCCAGCAGCTTAGAGGTCAGCCGGGTTCGCTCTGGAAACACCATATATTTT.

The chain combines TRBV10-3 with TRBJ1-2, with 10 bases aligning to TRBD1. The V gene's germline CDR1 is ENHRY and CDR2 SYGVKD. The CDR3 loop spans 16 amino acids. V was clipped by 2 bases and J by 5 bases; unmatched bases: 8. The CDR3 DNA reads as TGTGCCATCAGTGAGAGCGACAGGGGGCGCCGGTATGGCTACACCTTC. Protein: CAISESDRGRRYGYTF.

The chain recombines TRBV7-2 with TRBJ1-4, with D unresolved. The ends were cut back, 0 bases at V and 7 bases at J, with 9 bases in the middle. Germline V CDR1 and CDR2: SGHTA, FQGNSA. CDR3 length: 14 residues. CDR3 amino acids: CASSLAGRAEKLFF. CDR3 in DNA: TGTGCCAGCAGCTTAGCGGGCAGAGCTGAAAAACTGTTTTTT.

J is TRBJ2-5 and V is TRBV28; 9 bases are a match to TRBD1. The CDR3 spans 15 residues. V shed 7 bases, J shed 4 bases, and the junction held 10 bases outside the gene matches. Germline values: CDR1 MDHEN, CDR2 SYDVKM. The CDR3 region has the DNA TGTGCCAGCAACATCTACAGGGGGCAGGGAGAGACCCAGTACTTC. It is translated as CASNIYRGQGETQYF.

The chain is built from TRBV30 and TRBJ2-3; D possibly corresponds to TRBD1 (6 bases). V was clipped by 2 bases and J by 5 bases, with 17 bases between them. The germline gives CDR1 GTSNPN, CDR2 SVGIG (reference sequence). The CDR3 extends over 15 amino acids. The CDR3 loop is CAWSWAGAWIDTQYF. CDR3 DNA: TGTGCCTGGAGTTGGGCAGGGGCATGGATAGATACGCAGTATTTT. The entire variable domain, with the rest obtained from reference TRBV30 and TRBJ2-3, is as follows: SQTIHQWPATLVQPVGSPLSLECTVEGTSNPNLYWYRQAAGRGLQLLFYSVGIGQISSEVPQNLSASRPQDRQFILSSKKLLLSDSGFYLCAWSWAGAWIDTQYFGPGTRLTVL.

This rearrangement joins TRBV6-1 to TRBJ1-2; 7 bases map to TRBD1. Losses at the gene ends were 5 bases for V and 2 bases for J; bases not matched to a gene: 2. Germline-derived CDR1 and CDR2 are MNHNS and SASEGT. The CDR3 runs 13 residues. The CDR3 coding sequence is TGTGCCAGCAGTAACAGGGGAAACTATGGCTACACCTTC. Amino acids: CASSNRGNYGYTF.

V is TRBV7-3 and J is TRBJ2-1; D is unresolved. V lost 4 bases to trimming and J lost 7 bases, with 11 bases between them. The CDR3 loop spans 13 amino acids. CDR1 and CDR2 (germline): SGHTA, FQGTGA. The CDR3 reads CASSSVGGNEQFF. The CDR3 DNA reads TGTGCCAGCAGCTCTGTCGGTGGTAATGAGCAGTTCTTC.

The chain combines TRBV7-3 with TRBJ1-1; tentative D call: TRBD1 (6 bases). The CDR3 totals 15 residues. V lost 0 bases to trimming and J lost 1 base, with 9 bases between them. The germline CDR1 and CDR2 sequences are SGHTA and FQGTGA. For the CDR3, the DNA is TGTGCCAGCAGCTTAACGGGACACCGGAACACTGAAGCTTTCTTT. Translation gives CASSLTGHRNTEAFF. The complete variable domain, with remaining parts taken from reference TRBV7-3 and TRBJ1-1, reads GAGVSQTPSNKVTEKGKYVELRCDPISGHTALYWYRQSLGQGPEFLIYFQGTGAADDSGLPNDRFFAVRPEGSVSTLKIQRTERGDSAVYLCASSLTGHRNTEAFFGQGTRLTVV.

The V and J genes are TRBV7-9 and TRBJ2-1; 10 nucleotides line up with TRBD2. The CDR3 has 13 amino acids. The germline CDR1 and CDR2 sequences are SEHNR and FQNEAQ (reference sequence). Trimming removed 7 bases from V and 9 bases from J; junction bases left unmatched: 6. CDR3 protein: CASNLAGDREQFF. The CDR3 DNA follows: TGTGCCAGCAACCTAGCGGGAGACCGTGAGCAGTTCTTC.

The chain joins TRBV5-1 to TRBJ2-2, with 10 nucleotides matching TRBD1. The CDR3 spans 15 residues. V was clipped by 0 bases and J by 7 bases; unmatched bases: 3. Looked up from germline, CDR1 is SGHRS and CDR2 is YFSETQ. This chain's CDR3 is CASSLGQGAIGELFF. The CDR3 DNA sequence: TGCGCCAGCAGCTTGGGACAGGGGGCAATCGGGGAGCTGTTTTTT.

The CDR3 sequence is CASSHGYTEAFF. The CDR3 bases are TGTGCCAGCAGTCACGGGTACACTGAAGCTTTCTTT. This chain joins TRBV6-5 and TRBJ1-1; D gene uncertain. The CDR3 consists of 12 residues. Trimming stripped 5 bases from V and 3 bases from J, with 7 bases between. From germline, CDR1 is MNHEY and CDR2 SVGAGI.

The J gene is TRBJ1-5, the V gene TRBV10-3; TRBD1 aligns across 7 bases. The V segment lost 10 bases and the J segment 3 bases; nucleotides outside the gene matches: 6. The CDR3 runs 13 residues. CDR1 and CDR2 (germline): ENHRY, SYGVKD. CDR3 protein: CATSRGNNQPQHF. CDR3 DNA sequence: TGTGCCACCAGCAGGGGGAACAATCAGCCCCAGCATTTT.

V gene TRBV5-1 combines with J gene TRBJ2-5, with D possibly being TRBD2 (6 bases). CDR1 and CDR2 from the germline V gene are SGHRS and YFSETQ. V was cut by 2 bases and J by 4 bases, with 15 bases left in between. This CDR3 region has 15 residues. The CDR3 loop is CASSFSGGGGETQYF. The CDR3 coding sequence is TGCGCCAGCAGCTTCTCCGGGGGTGGGGGAGAGACCCAGTACTTC.

This sequence joins TRBV27 and TRBJ2-7, with 9 bases that match TRBD1. Germline V gene data show CDR1 as MNHEY and CDR2 as SMNVEV (reference sequence). The J segment lost 3 bases and the V segment lost 3 bases, leaving 9 bases of the junction unmatched. This CDR3 spans 16 amino acids. The CDR3 is CASSLSTGTGYYEQYF. As DNA, the CDR3 is TGTGCCAGCAGTTTGTCCACCGGGACAGGGTACTACGAGCAGTACTTC.